The 10 T cell receptor beta chains below were found in one sample sequenced in a study of T cell repertoires in urothelial bladder cancer. The assay was immunoSEQ multiplex PCR, and TCRdb's table has in-frame clones only and misses some. The table includes about 9,000 clones, approximately 59% detected once. The sample taken for sequencing was tumor-infiltrating cells from bladder cancer. The receptors here all came from a human donor with urothelial carcinoma.

This clone has a handful of counts. The chain links TRBV6-5 to TRBJ1-3; D gene uncertain. Germline-derived CDR1 and CDR2 are MNHEY and SVGAGI. The CDR3 has 12 amino acids. Trimming removed 6 bases at V and 0 bases at J, with 3 bases between. The CDR3 spells CASSGSGNTIYF. The CDR3 coding sequence is TGTGCCAGCAGCGGCTCTGGAAACACCATATATTTT.

J is TRBJ2-1 and V is TRBV5-1; 10 bases are shared with TRBD2. The CDR3 is 15 residues long. In germline, CDR1 is SGHRS, CDR2 YFSETQ. V shed 0 bases, J shed 6 bases, and the junction held 3 bases outside the gene matches. CDR3 DNA sequence: TGCGCCAGCAGCTTGGCTCTAGCGGGGGTCAATGAGCAGTTCTTC. It codes for CASSLALAGVNEQFF.

Within the sample, this clone is medium-sized. V and J are TRBV15 and TRBJ1-3; D ambiguous. V was trimmed by 5 bases and J by 0 bases, leaving 11 bases between them. The CDR3 loop spans 15 amino acids. Germline lookup yields CDR1 LNHNV and CDR2 YYDKDF (reference sequence). CDR3 bases: TGTGCCACCAGCCCCGGGGTCGGCTCTGGAAACACCATATATTTT. Its translation is CATSPGVGSGNTIYF.

This chain joins TRBV13 and TRBJ2-6; 8 bases align to TRBD2. Germline CDR1 reads PRHDT; CDR2 reads FYEKMQ (reference sequence). The CDR3 totals 15 residues. After removal of 7 bases from V and 0 bases from J, the junction contained 2 bases not matched to a gene. This CDR3 is CASKRGSSGANVLTF. CDR3 sequence (DNA): TGTGCCAGCAAGCGGGGGAGCTCTGGGGCCAACGTCCTGACTTTC.

This sequence joins TRBV7-8 and TRBJ2-7; D unclear. There are 14 residues in the CDR3. CDR1 and CDR2 from the germline V gene are SGHVS and FQNEAQ. The V and J ends lost 2 bases and 0 bases respectively, with 8 bases between them. The CDR3 loop is CASSLQVSSYEQYF. As DNA, the CDR3 is TGTGCCAGCAGCTTACAGGTTAGCTCCTACGAGCAGTACTTC.

This clone counts as medium-sized (0.01 to 0.1%). This same CDR3 is encoded by further DNA sequences in the sample. The V call is TRBV5-6, the J call TRBJ1-1; TRBD1 is a possible D gene (5 bases). Trimming removed 2 bases from V and 3 bases from J, with 8 bases in between. Germline V gives CDR1 SGHDT, CDR2 YYEEEE. The CDR3 is made up of 13 amino acids. CDR3 residues: CASSLGVDTEAFF. The CDR3 DNA follows: TGTGCCAGCAGCTTAGGGGTCGACACTGAAGCTTTCTTT.

This rearrangement joins TRBV10-2 to TRBJ2-3; 11 nucleotides match TRBD2. The V gene's germline CDR1 is WSHSY and CDR2 SAAADI. CDR3 length: 15 residues. Trimming at V came to 7 bases and at J to 4 bases, leaving 7 bases not matched to a gene. CDR3 nucleotide sequence: TGCGCCAGCAATTTAGCGGGGGGGCGCGCAGATACGCAGTATTTT. Translation: CASNLAGGRADTQYF.

This clone was found a few times. The chain is built from TRBV6-6 and TRBJ1-5, with a tentative D call TRBD1 (5 bases). CDR3 size: 16 residues. In germline, CDR1 is MNHNY, CDR2 SVGAGI (reference sequence). V was cut by 5 bases and J by 0 bases, with 14 bases left in between. The CDR3 sequence: CASSTIQGYSNQPQHF. CDR3 DNA sequence: TGTGCCAGCAGTACTATTCAGGGTTATAGCAATCAGCCCCAGCATTTT.

The chain uses TRBV18 and TRBJ1-1; D unclear. From germline, CDR1 is KGHSH and CDR2 LQKENI. Deletions cut 0 bases from V and 3 bases from J, with 17 bases between. The CDR3 is made up of 17 amino acids. Written as DNA, the CDR3 is TGTGCCAGCTCACCACCGCTAGAGGACGACCACCACACTGAAGCTTTCTTT. Translating it yields CASSPPLEDDHHTEAFF.

The chain carries TRBV5-4 and TRBJ2-7; no definite D call. The CDR3 has 14 amino acids. V lost 0 bases to trimming and J lost 7 bases, with 14 bases between them. Germline V gene lookup returns CDR1 SGHNT and CDR2 YYREEE (reference sequence). The CDR3 nucleotides read TGTGCCAGCAGCTTGGATGGGCCCGAGAGGGAGCAGTACTTC. This translates into CASSLDGPEREQYF.